The T cell receptor (beta chain) described here comes from a study of esophageal squamous cell carcinoma under preoperative chemotherapy listed by TCRdb under 2018. About the full investigation: TCR repertoires were profiled in both peripheral blood T cells and tumor-infiltrating lymphocytes. The study examined the effect of paclitaxel-nedaplatin chemotherapy on T-cell receptor repertoires in patients with esophageal squamous cell carcinoma. Roughly 5 patients with primary esophageal squamous cell carcinoma were included in the cohort. Repertoires from samples obtained before paclitaxel-nedaplatin therapy were compared with repertoires from samples obtained after paclitaxel-nedaplatin therapy.

This clonotype was counted between two and nine times. This receptor's antigen is unknown. No clone much larger than this one lies a single base away; base qualities are absent. This sample's time point label indicates: after preoperative PTX-NDP chemotherapy. Paclitaxel-nedaplatin was administered to patients as preoperative chemotherapy before surgery. Study-level results and caveats: The cohort was small, with only a handful of patients with esophageal squamous cell carcinoma analyzed. After chemotherapy, TCR diversity rose significantly in peripheral T cells, but this increase was not seen in tumor-infiltrating lymphocytes. Clonotype frequencies shifted immediately and substantially under paclitaxel-nedaplatin therapy, and abundant clones were more likely to contract than to amplify. Post-treatment tumor-infiltrating lymphocytes appeared partly derived from peripheral T cells migrating into the tumor, not solely from local clonal changes.

Receptors were amplified or captured by PCR. The sequencing machine was a HiSeq X Ten. High-throughput sequencing was used to characterize the TCR repertoires. In-frame beta chains were kept once TCRdb had trimmed the public reads at Q25 with fastp and called clones with MiXCR. Under each unique CDR3 protein, matching rows form one entry showing the most common genes and DNA. Recorded for this sample are roughly 18,000 distinct CDR3 sequences; roughly 46% of them occurred a single time. The top ten hold about 29% of the sample. Sampling was done from a patient given preoperative chemotherapy. The source of this sequence is a human donor with esophageal squamous cell carcinoma. The donor label of this sample is uncertain.

The DNA is TGTGCCAGCAGCGCCCAAATCGGGGCAGGGGGCGACGAGCAGTACTTC. Its protein reads: CASSAQIGAGGDEQYF. The chain is assembled from TRBV7-6 and TRBJ2-7; a stretch of 8 junction bases matches TRBD1. Its CDR3 holds 16 amino acids, cysteine through phenylalanine. Just the 48-base CDR3 DNA is kept, in frame starting at base 1. The germline V gene encodes CDR1 SGHVS and CDR2 FNYEAQ. Clipping removes 5 bases from V and 5 bases from J, with 14 as the unmatched junction base count.